This entry concerns a single TCR beta chain. Its antigen is unknown. The data are from a study of cytomegalovirus exposure and HLA in healthy donors. Study conclusions and caveats: A few chains linked to CMV were shown in vitro to be specific for CMV antigens.

The PCR had 60 Vbeta and 13 Jbeta primers. Sequencing was performed with immunoSEQ multiplex PCR; in TCRdb, only in-frame clones are kept and a portion is missing. Of roughly 140,000 clones listed, around 85% are singletons. The material sequenced was PBMCs. The receptor comes from a female donor in good health and CMV-seronegative.

The CDR3 coding sequence is TGCAGCGTCGGTAACACCGGGGAGCTGTTTTTT. This sequence encodes CSVGNTGELFF. The gene calls are TRBV29-1 and TRBJ2-2; D remains unclear. V lost 6 bases to trimming and J lost 2 bases, with 4 bases between them. Germline V gene lookup returns CDR1 SQVTM and CDR2 ANQGSEA. The CDR3 contains 11 residues.